This entry describes one TCR beta chain. Enough DNA from normal breast tissue often took about 95-330 mg. V gave up 0 bases and J gave up 5 bases, with 17 bases separating them. The CDR3 consists of 16 residues. CDR1 is SGHRS and CDR2 is YFSETQ in the germline V gene. This specimen belongs to a study of early stage breast cancer tumors. Clones were sequenced by immunoSEQ multiplex PCR, and TCRdb holds only the in-frame ones, with some missing. This table has 5,800 or so clones, roughly 80% appearing once. The source material was normal breast tissue next to the tumor. This chain uses TRBV5-1 with TRBJ2-5; tentatively, D is TRBD2 (5 bases). This TCR was recovered from a person aged 65 to 85 with breast cancer. CDR3 residues: CASSLEDSPSGETQYF. In nucleotides, the CDR3 is TGCGCCAGCAGCTTGGAGGACTCCCCATCTGGGGAGACCCAGTACTTC. Together with reference TRBV5-1 and TRBJ2-5, the CDR3 gives the full variable domain: KAGVTQTPRYLIKTRGQQVTLSCSPISGHRSVSWYQQTPGQGLQFLFEYFSETQRNKGNFPGRFSGRQFSNSRSEMNVSTLELGDSALYLCASSLEDSPSGETQYFGPGTRLLVL.